Sequencing of this T cell receptor beta chain was carried out in a study of OX40 agonist ivuxolimab in advanced cancers. The overall study: Dosing consisted of intravenous ivuxolimab at 0.01 to 10 mg/kg every 2 weeks. Enrollees could have had prior anti-PD-1, anti-PD-L1 or anti-CTLA-4 therapy, which roughly 40% had received. Study observations and caveats: Relatively little clonal expansion, among the lowest observed, appeared in partial responders at 0.1-3.0 mg/kg.

Sequencing was performed with immunoSEQ multiplex PCR; in TCRdb, only in-frame clones are kept and a portion is missing. Counted here are roughly 70,000 clones, roughly 85% occurring once; the ten biggest clones make up approximately 5.2%. In the case of this clone: Its antigen is still unknown.

This CDR3 spans 16 amino acids. In germline, CDR1 is SGHNT, CDR2 YENEEA. V lost 4 bases and J 3 bases, leaving 18 bases between the germline ends. This TCR was recovered from an adult with an advanced solid tumor such as melanoma, head and neck, liver or kidney cancer. The sequencing here drew on CD4+ or CD8+ T cells sorted from blood, taken in a trial of the OX40 agonist ivuxolimab. This rearrangement joins TRBV11-3 to TRBJ1-1; maybe TRBD1 (6 bases). CDR3 amino acids: CASSSGGFRGDTEAFF. The DNA for the CDR3 is TGTGCCAGCAGCTCCGGGGGCTTCAGGGGAGACACTGAAGCTTTCTTT.